This T cell receptor (beta chain) was found in a study of T cell responses to AZD1222 COVID-19 vaccine. Only in-frame clones appear in the TCRdb table, and some are missing; sequencing was by immunoSEQ multiplex PCR. The sample consists of 100,000 or so clones, approximately 88% of them appearing once. Findings of the study overall: Repertoire samples came only from after the peak T cell response. The study reported that nearly half of spike-specific TCRs target unmutated variant regions. Among the donors, most were white British and more were female, and clonal diversity was possibly underestimated.

Germline V CDR1 and CDR2: LGHNA, YSLEER. The CDR3 runs 15 residues. The V gene lost 6 bases and the J gene lost 4 bases, with 18 bases spanning the gap. Details on this clone: Its cognate antigen is unknown.

The receptor was isolated from an adult in good health. The chain employs TRBV4-3 and TRBJ1-1; D uncertain. The sample consisted of peripheral blood, taken on day 0 of AZD1222 vaccination. CDR3 sequence (DNA): TGCGCCAGCAGAACAGTGTACACCGGTACCACTGAAGCTTTCTTT. Its translation is CASRTVYTGTTEAFF.